These 18 T cell receptor beta chains were sequenced from one sample in a study of T cell repertoires in cytomegalovirus infection. In TCRdb, the reads were re-called with MiXCR into one record per CDR3 protein. The sample records under 850,000 distinct CDR3 sequences, less than 40% being singletons. Sequences were obtained from PBMCs. These receptors were obtained from a human donor in good health (CMV status not recorded). Some clones in this sample may be carry-over from other donors' samples.

This clonotype has ten or more counts. Germline is not matched at one junction end, which may reflect a read error. The chain carries TRBV6-5 and TRBJ1-2; the match to TRBD1 covers 8 bases. The CDR3 has 13 amino acids. Germline CDR1 MNHEY, CDR2 SVGAGI. This chain's CDR3 is CASSYQGADGYTF. The CDR3 coding sequence is TGTGCCAGCAGTTATCAGGGGGCTGACGGCTACACTTTC.

This clonotype was recorded at least ten times. The chain recombines TRBV18 with TRBJ2-1; 10 bases match TRBD1. The CDR3 contains 15 residues. CDR1 KGHSH and CDR2 LQKENI come from the germline V gene. CDR3 nucleotide sequence: TGTGCTAGCAGTTCAGGACAGGGGGCCTACAATGAGCAGTTCTTC. Amino acids: CASSSGQGAYNEQFF.

In its sample, this clonotype was seen a few times. The chain is built from TRBV6-2 or TRBV6-3 and TRBJ1-1; the D is unclear. V dropped 2 bases and J dropped 1 base, with 8 bases sitting between them. CDR3 length: 14 amino acids. Germline V CDR1 and CDR2: MNHEY, SVGEGT. Written as DNA, the CDR3 is TGTGCCAGCAGTTACGCTGGAAGGAACACTGAAGCTTTCTTT. It encodes CASSYAGRNTEAFF.

This clonotype was seen a handful of times. The chain couples TRBV28 to TRBJ2-7; D is undetermined. Trimming stripped 5 bases from V and 5 bases from J, with 7 bases between. The CDR3 has 11 amino acids. Germline V gene data show CDR1 as MDHEN and CDR2 as SYDVKM. The CDR3 reads CASSRIHEQYF. CDR3 sequence (DNA): TGTGCCAGCAGTCGGATACACGAGCAGTACTTC.

In DNA, the CDR3 is TGCAGTGCTAGACGCGGGGGGGGCACAGATACGCAGTATTTT. Translating it yields CSARRGGGTDTQYF. V is TRBV20-1 and J is TRBJ2-3; 9 bases align to TRBD2. Per germline, CDR1 DFQATT and CDR2 SNEGSKA (reference sequence). CDR3 size: 14 residues. Trimming at V came to 2 bases and at J to 1 base, leaving 1 base not matched to a gene.

The V call is TRBV2, the J call TRBJ1-5, with D uncertain. Trimming removed 3 bases from V and 2 bases from J, with 11 bases in between. The germline V gene encodes CDR1 SNHLY and CDR2 FYNNEI. The CDR3 has 15 amino acids. CDR3 protein: CASSDPGKGNQPQHF. In DNA, the CDR3 is TGTGCCAGCAGTGATCCGGGTAAGGGCAATCAGCCCCAGCATTTT.

The sample holds a few counts of this clonotype. This chain joins TRBV11-2 and TRBJ2-6, with a weak D call TRBD2 (6 bases). The CDR3 length is 17 residues. Trimming pared 1 base from V and 0 bases from J, leaving 10 bases between. Germline values: CDR1 SGHAT, CDR2 FQNNGV. Here the CDR3 DNA reads TGTGCCAGCAGCTTAGTGGGGGGACTCTCTGGGGCCAACGTCCTGACTTTC. Its protein product is CASSLVGGLSGANVLTF.

At least ten counts were recorded for this clonotype. The V gene is TRBV7-2, the J gene TRBJ2-5; 12 bases are a match to TRBD2. Trimming at V came to 8 bases and at J to 0 bases, leaving 4 bases not matched to a gene. The CDR3 is 15 amino acids. Germline V gene lookup returns CDR1 SGHTA and CDR2 FQGNSA. The CDR3 region has the DNA TGTGCCAGCTCACTAGCGGGGGGAAACCAAGAGACCCAGTACTTC. This translates into CASSLAGGNQETQYF.

To note about this clonotype: Sequence at one end of the junction differs from germline and may be a read error. The chain uses TRBV6-1 and TRBJ2-7, with D possibly matching TRBD1 (5 bases). CDR1 and CDR2 (germline): MNHNS, SASEGT. This CDR3 contains 15 residues. The CDR3 DNA reads as TGTGCCAGAAGTGAAGGGGTGATGGTGTACTACGAGCAGTACTTC. This sequence encodes CARSEGVMVYYEQYF.

This clonotype was seen repeatedly, ten times or more. The V and J genes are TRBV7-8 and TRBJ2-3; 7 bases agree with TRBD1. Germline CDR1 and CDR2: SGHVS and FQNEAQ. This CDR3 has 12 amino acids. V dropped 5 bases and J dropped 6; count of bases not matched to a gene: 2. CDR3 DNA sequence: TGTGCCAGCAGCCCGGGACAGGATACGCAGTATTTT. Translation gives CASSPGQDTQYF.

This clonotype was counted at least ten times. The chain is built from TRBV7-9 and TRBJ2-3; D is unclear. The germline gives CDR1 SEHNR, CDR2 FQNEAQ (reference sequence). The CDR3 runs to 13 residues. Trimming removed 6 bases at V and 0 bases at J, with 7 bases between. The CDR3 loop is CASSIVSTDTQYF. The CDR3 DNA follows: TGTGCCAGCAGTATAGTTAGCACAGATACGCAGTATTTT. The full variable domain, its missing parts supplied by reference TRBV7-9 and TRBJ2-3, is DTGVSQNPRHKITKRGQNVTFRCDPISEHNRLYWYRQTLGQGPEFLTYFQNEAQLEKSRLLSDRFSAERPKGSFSTLEIQRTEQGDSAMYLCASSIVSTDTQYFGPGTRLTVL.

This clonotype appeared a few times. V gene TRBV24-1 combines with J gene TRBJ2-3; TRBD1 aligns across 9 bases. The junction had 4 bases not matched to a gene; V was cut back by 2 bases and J by 2 bases. Germline V CDR1 and CDR2: KGHDR, SFDVKD. This CDR3 has 16 residues. Here the CDR3 reads CATSDSGDRDTDTQYF. The CDR3 DNA sequence: TGTGCCACCAGTGATTCCGGGGACAGGGACACAGATACGCAGTATTTT.

Comment on this clonotype: Germline and junction disagree at one end, which may indicate a read error. V usage is TRBV4-1 and J usage is TRBJ1-2; D is undetermined. Germline CDR1 MGHRA, CDR2 YSYEKL. The CDR3 contains 14 residues. The CDR3 DNA reads TGCTCCAGCAGCCAAGATAACGGGAACTATGGCTACACCTTC. This encodes CSSSQDNGNYGYTF.

The V gene is TRBV7-9, the J gene TRBJ2-1; 8 positions agree with TRBD2. The length of the CDR3 is 15 residues. The ends lost 3 bases at V and 4 bases at J; junction bases unmatched: 5. Germline V gene lookup returns CDR1 SEHNR and CDR2 FQNEAQ (reference sequence). This chain's CDR3 is CASSFSGSNYNEQFF. As DNA, the CDR3 is TGTGCCAGCAGCTTCAGCGGGAGTAATTACAATGAGCAGTTCTTC.

This clonotype was counted at least ten times. This rearrangement joins TRBV7-2 to TRBJ1-1, with 9 bases aligning to TRBD1. Unmatched junction bases numbered 5, after V lost 5 bases and J lost 4 bases. Germline CDR1 and CDR2: SGHTA and FQGNSA. This CDR3 is 14 amino acids long. The DNA of the CDR3 is TGTGCCAGCAGCCTACAGGGGGCACGCACTGAAGCTTTCTTT. It encodes CASSLQGARTEAFF.

This chain uses TRBV29-1 with TRBJ2-2; 7 bases are a match to TRBD2. CDR3 length equals 13 residues. V lost 6 bases, J lost 5 bases, and 6 bases stayed unmatched. Looked up from germline, CDR1 is SQVTM and CDR2 is ANQGSEA. The CDR3 region has the DNA TGCAGCGTGAGGACTAGTGATACCGGGGAGCTGTTTTTT. This translates into CSVRTSDTGELFF.

V usage is TRBV12-3 or TRBV12-4 and J usage is TRBJ1-5; no clear D gene. This CDR3 contains 13 residues. Trimming pared 2 bases from V and 3 bases from J, leaving 5 bases between. CDR3 nucleotide sequence: TGTGCCAGCAGTTTATACATCAATCAGCCCCAGCATTTT. This encodes CASSLYINQPQHF.

J is TRBJ2-7 and V is TRBV7-9, with D hard to call. The V gene lost 3 bases and the J gene lost 7 bases, with 10 bases spanning the gap. Per the germline V gene, CDR1 is SEHNR and CDR2 is FQNEAQ (reference sequence). The CDR3 contains 12 residues. CDR3: CASSFLVAEQYF. DNA of the CDR3: TGTGCCAGCAGCTTCTTAGTTGCTGAGCAGTACTTC. Full variable domain (remainder filled in from reference TRBV7-9 and TRBJ2-7): DTGVSQNPRHKITKRGQNVTFRCDPISEHNRLYWYRQTLGQGPEFLTYFQNEAQLEKSRLLSDRFSAERPKGSFSTLEIQRTEQGDSAMYLCASSFLVAEQYFGPGTRLTVT.